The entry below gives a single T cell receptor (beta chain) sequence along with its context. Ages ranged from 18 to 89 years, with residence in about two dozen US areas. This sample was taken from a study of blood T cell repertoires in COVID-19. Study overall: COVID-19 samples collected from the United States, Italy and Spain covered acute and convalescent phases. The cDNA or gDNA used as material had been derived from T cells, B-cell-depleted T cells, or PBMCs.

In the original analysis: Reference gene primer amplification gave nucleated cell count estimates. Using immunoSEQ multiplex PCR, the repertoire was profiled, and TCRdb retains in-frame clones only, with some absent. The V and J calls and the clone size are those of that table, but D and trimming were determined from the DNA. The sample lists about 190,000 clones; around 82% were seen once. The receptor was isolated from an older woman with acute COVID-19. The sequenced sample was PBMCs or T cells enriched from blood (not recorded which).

The CDR3 coding sequence is TGTGCCAGCAGCTCGGTGACAGGGTCAAGCTACACCTTC. Amino acids: CASSSVTGSSYTF. This chain joins TRBV5-4 and TRBJ1-2; 7 bases agree with TRBD1. The length of the CDR3 is 13 residues. V lost 3 bases, J lost 9 bases, and 8 bases stayed unmatched. From germline, CDR1 is SGHNT and CDR2 YYREEE (reference sequence).